This T cell receptor beta chain derives from a study of beta chain features in type 1 diabetes. The study, taken as a whole, reports: Still unanswered here is whether HLA type influences TCRB rearrangement. Moderate yet significant TCRB CDR3 shortening was seen in Type 1 diabetes patients in all four CD4+ subsets.

The table lists this clone with a few counts. Its target is not known. V gave up 0 bases and J gave up 5 bases, with 13 bases separating them. The CDR3 spans 16 residues. CDR1 is SGHAT, CDR2 FQNNGV, per germline. As every portion of the isolated RNA was reverse transcribed, the sequencing read expressed TCRB transcripts. TCRdb keeps only in-frame clones here, not all; method: immunoSEQ multiplex PCR. The data hold 150,000 to 200,000 clones, with roughly 8% observed a single time. The clonotype originates from a man younger than 35 with type 1 diabetes. The sample consisted of central memory CD4+ T cells from blood. V gene TRBV11-2 combines with J gene TRBJ2-2; D is ambiguous. CDR3 bases: TGTGCCAGCAGCTTAGATTCTAACCCTAGTACCGGGGAGCTGTTTTTT. Protein product: CASSLDSNPSTGELFF.